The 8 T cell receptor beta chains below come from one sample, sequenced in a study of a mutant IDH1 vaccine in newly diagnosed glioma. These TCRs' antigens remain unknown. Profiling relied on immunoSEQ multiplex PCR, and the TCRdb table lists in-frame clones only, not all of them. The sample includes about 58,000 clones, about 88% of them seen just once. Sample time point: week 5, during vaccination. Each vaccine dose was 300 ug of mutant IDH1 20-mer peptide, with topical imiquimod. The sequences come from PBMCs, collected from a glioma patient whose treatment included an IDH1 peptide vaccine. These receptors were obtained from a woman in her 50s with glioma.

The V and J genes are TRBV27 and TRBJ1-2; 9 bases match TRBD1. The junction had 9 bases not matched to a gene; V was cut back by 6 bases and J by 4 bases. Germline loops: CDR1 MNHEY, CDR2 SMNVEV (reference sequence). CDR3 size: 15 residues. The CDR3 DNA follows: TGTGCCAGCAGCACCCTAGGGACAGGGATCTATGGCTACACCTTC. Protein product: CASSTLGTGIYGYTF.

This CDR3 reads CASSSGLPYNEQFF. The CDR3 DNA follows: TGTGCCAGCAGCTCGGGACTGCCCTACAATGAGCAGTTCTTC. V is TRBV7-2 and J is TRBJ2-1; D perhaps matches TRBD2 (6 bases). V lost 4 bases, J lost 2 bases, and 9 bases lay in between. Germline loops: CDR1 SGHTA, CDR2 FQGNSA. The CDR3 runs 14 residues.

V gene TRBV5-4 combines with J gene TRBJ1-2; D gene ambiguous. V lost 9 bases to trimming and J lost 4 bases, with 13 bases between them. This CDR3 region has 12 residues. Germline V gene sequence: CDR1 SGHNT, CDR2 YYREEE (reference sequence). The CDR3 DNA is TGTGCCAACTCGGGAGGTGGCTATGGCTACACCTTC. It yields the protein CANSGGGYGYTF.

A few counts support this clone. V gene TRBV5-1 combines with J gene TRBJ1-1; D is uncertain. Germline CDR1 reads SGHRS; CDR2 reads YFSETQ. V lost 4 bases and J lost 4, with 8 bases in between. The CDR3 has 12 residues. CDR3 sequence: CASSVLGTEAFF. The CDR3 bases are TGCGCCAGCAGCGTCCTGGGCACTGAAGCTTTCTTT.

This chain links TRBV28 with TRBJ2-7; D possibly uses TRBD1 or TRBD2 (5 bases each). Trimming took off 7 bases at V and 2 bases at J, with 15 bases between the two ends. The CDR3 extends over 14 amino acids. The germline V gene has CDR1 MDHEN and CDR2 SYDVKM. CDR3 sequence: CASISGTPTYEQYF. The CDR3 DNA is TGTGCCAGCATTTCCGGGACGCCCACCTACGAGCAGTACTTC.

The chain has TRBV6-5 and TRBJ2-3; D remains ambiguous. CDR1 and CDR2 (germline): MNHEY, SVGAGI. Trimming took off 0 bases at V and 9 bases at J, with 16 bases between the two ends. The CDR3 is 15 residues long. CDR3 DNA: TGTGCCAGCAGTTACTCCGCGAAAAACCTAGGCACGCAGTATTTT. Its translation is CASSYSAKNLGTQYF.

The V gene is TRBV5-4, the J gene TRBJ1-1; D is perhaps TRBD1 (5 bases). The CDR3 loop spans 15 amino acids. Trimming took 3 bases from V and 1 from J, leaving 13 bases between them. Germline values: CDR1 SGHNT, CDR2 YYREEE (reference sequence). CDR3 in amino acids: CASSSPKGTNTEAFF. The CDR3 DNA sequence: TGTGCCAGCAGCTCTCCAAAGGGGACGAACACTGAAGCTTTCTTT.

The CDR3 sequence: CASSPKDNEQYF. Here the CDR3 DNA reads TGTGCCAGCTCACCTAAGGATAACGAGCAGTACTTC. The gene calls are TRBV18 and TRBJ2-7; D uncertain. V dropped 3 bases and J dropped 5 bases, with 8 bases sitting between them. The CDR3 has 12 residues. Per germline, CDR1 KGHSH and CDR2 LQKENI.